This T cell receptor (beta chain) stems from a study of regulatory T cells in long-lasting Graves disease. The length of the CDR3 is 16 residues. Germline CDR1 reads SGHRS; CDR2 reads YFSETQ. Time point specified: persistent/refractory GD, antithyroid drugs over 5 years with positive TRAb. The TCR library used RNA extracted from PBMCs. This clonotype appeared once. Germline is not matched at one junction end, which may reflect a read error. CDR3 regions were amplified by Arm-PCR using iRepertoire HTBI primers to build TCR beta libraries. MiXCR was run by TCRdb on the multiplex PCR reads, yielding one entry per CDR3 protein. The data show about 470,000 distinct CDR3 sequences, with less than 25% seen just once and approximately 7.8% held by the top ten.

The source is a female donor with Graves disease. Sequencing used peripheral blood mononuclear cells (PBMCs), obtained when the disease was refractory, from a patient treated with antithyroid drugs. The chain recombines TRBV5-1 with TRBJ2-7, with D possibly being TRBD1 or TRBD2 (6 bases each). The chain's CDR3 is CASSPGSGLRGHEQYF. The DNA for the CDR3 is TGTGCCAGCAGCCCCGGGTCCGGACTTCGGGGGCACGAGCAGTACTTC.